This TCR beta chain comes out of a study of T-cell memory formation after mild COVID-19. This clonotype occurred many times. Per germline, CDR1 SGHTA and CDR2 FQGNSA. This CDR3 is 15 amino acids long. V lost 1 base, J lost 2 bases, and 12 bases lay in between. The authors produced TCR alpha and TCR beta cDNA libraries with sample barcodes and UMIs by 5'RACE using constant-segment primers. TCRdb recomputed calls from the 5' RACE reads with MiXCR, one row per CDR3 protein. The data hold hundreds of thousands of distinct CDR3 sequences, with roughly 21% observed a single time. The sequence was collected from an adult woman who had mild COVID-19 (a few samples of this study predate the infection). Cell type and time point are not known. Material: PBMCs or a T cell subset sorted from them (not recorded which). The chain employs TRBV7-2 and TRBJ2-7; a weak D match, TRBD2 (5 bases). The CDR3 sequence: CASSLGLGSAYEQYF. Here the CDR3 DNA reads TGTGCCAGCAGCTTAGGGCTAGGGAGCGCCTACGAGCAGTACTTC.